What follows is one T cell receptor (beta chain) and its context. Its matching antigen is unknown. This sample was taken from a study of CD8 T cells in Susac syndrome. Study-wide results and caveats: As acknowledged by the study, its TCR sequencing and HLA analysis included a relatively small number of individuals.

The study sequenced TCR beta in blood CD8+ and CD4+ T cells. Negative isolation was used for CD8+ and CD4+ T cells, and FACS enrichment was applied to TEMRA cells. An input of about 0.5 to 1 ug of RNA was subjected to reverse transcription using random hexamers. It was immunoSEQ multiplex PCR that amplified TCR beta CDR3 across 54 Vbeta and 13 Jbeta. TCRdb re-analysed the immunoSEQ multiplex PCR reads in MiXCR, keeping a single row per CDR3 protein. The sample holds 180,000 or so distinct CDR3 sequences, roughly 95% seen once. This TCR was recovered from a human donor in good health. The sequenced sample was CD4+ T cells from PBMCs.

CDR3 sequence (DNA): TGTGCCAGCTCACCAATCGGGGGTTGGACCTACAATGAGCAGTTCTTC. The encoded protein is CASSPIGGWTYNEQFF. V is TRBV18 and J is TRBJ2-1; D perhaps matches TRBD2 (6 bases). CDR1 is KGHSH, CDR2 LQKENI, per germline. The CDR3 has 16 amino acids. V dropped 2 bases and J dropped 2 bases, with 13 bases sitting between them.